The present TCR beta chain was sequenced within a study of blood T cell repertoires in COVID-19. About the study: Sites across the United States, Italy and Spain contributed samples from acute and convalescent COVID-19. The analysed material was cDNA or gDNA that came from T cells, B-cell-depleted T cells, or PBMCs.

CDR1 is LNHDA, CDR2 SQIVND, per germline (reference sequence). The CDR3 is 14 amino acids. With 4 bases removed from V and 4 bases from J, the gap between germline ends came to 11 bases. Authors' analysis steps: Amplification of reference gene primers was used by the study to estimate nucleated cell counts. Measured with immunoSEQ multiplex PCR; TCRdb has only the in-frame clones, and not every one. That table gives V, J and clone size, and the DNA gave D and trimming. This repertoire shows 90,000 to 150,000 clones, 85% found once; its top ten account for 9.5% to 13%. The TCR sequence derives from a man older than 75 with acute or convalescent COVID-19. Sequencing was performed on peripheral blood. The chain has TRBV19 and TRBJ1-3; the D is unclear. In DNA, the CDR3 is TGTGCCAGTAGTACGGGGTCCGCCGGAAACACCATATATTTT. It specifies CASSTGSAGNTIYF.